The clone carrying this T cell receptor (beta chain) was counted many times. Its specificity is not known. TCR beta CDR3 sequences were amplified from RNA transcripts. A first-round RT-PCR of the TCR CDR3 used the HTBI primer set. Each CDR3 protein gets one entry after TCRdb re-called the multiplex PCR reads with MiXCR. The repertoire holds over 400,000 distinct CDR3 sequences, with roughly 14% as singletons. The CDR3 loop spans 13 amino acids. Deletions cut 6 bases from V and 9 bases from J, with 12 bases between. This sample was included in a study of T cells in Graves' hyperthyroidism and ophthalmopathy. Patients were excluded because of uncontrolled infection, other autoimmune disease, pregnancy or lactation. General observations from the study: Blood also contained most expanded thyroid clonotypes above 0.001.

What was sequenced was blood. The chain links TRBV12-3 or TRBV12-4 to TRBJ1-6; D might be TRBD1 (6 bases). The TCR comes from a man between 18 and 29 years old with Graves' ophthalmopathy. The CDR3 DNA follows: TGTGCCAGCAGAGGACAGTTTTCTTCACCCCTCCACTTT. Translating gives CASRGQFSSPLHF.